The rows below give T cell receptor beta chains drawn from one sample of a study of cytotoxic CD8 clonotypes in ibrutinib-treated CLL. Clones were sequenced by immunoSEQ multiplex PCR, and TCRdb holds only the in-frame ones, with some missing. The sample includes roughly 150,000 clones, 88% of them seen just once. Sample: PBMCs, taken at disease progression, from a patient treated with ibrutinib. These receptors were collected from a human donor with chronic lymphocytic leukemia. Both conserved end residues are part of each CDR3. The D gene is left open where the match is weak. Only some rows state a clone size, as once, few, many or a class for expanded clones.

j_gene | d_gene | v_gene | abundance | len | CDR3aa | CDR3nt
TRBJ1-3 | . | TRBV7-2 | . | 15 | CASSLQTETGNTIYF | TGTGCCAGCAGCCTACAGACAGAAACTGGAAACACCATATATTTT
TRBJ1-4 | TRBD1 | TRBV7-2 | . | 14 | CASSLEQGDEKLFF | TGTGCCAGCAGCTTAGAACAGGGGGATGAAAAACTGTTTTTT
TRBJ1-2 | . | TRBV5-1 | . | 16 | CASSLSGEPGLYGYTF | TGCGCCAGCAGCCTATCGGGAGAACCGGGACTCTATGGCTACACCTTC
TRBJ2-6 | . | TRBV28 | . | 12 | CASSSGANVLTF | TGTGCCAGCAGTTCCGGGGCCAACGTCCTGACTTTC
TRBJ1-1 | TRBD1 | TRBV9 | . | 14 | CASSGQGLNTEAFF | TGTGCCAGCAGTGGACAGGGCCTGAACACTGAAGCTTTCTTT
TRBJ1-4 | TRBD1 | TRBV2 | . | 15 | CASSDGGGQHEKLFF | TGTGCCAGCAGTGATGGAGGGGGACAGCATGAAAAACTGTTTTTT
TRBJ1-1 | . | TRBV14 | . | 16 | CASSQVAGARSTEAFF | TGTGCCAGCAGCCAAGTCGCGGGGGCGCGATCCACTGAAGCTTTCTTT
TRBJ1-1 | . | TRBV6-6 | . | 14 | CAITRGELNTEAFF | TGTGCCATTACCCGGGGGGAACTGAACACTGAAGCTTTCTTT
TRBJ2-5 | . | TRBV7-6 | . | 15 | CASSLLGPLQETQYF | TGTGCCAGCAGCTTACTAGGGCCTCTCCAAGAGACCCAGTACTTC
TRBJ2-1 | TRBD2 | TRBV7-3 | . | 15 | CASSFYASGSNEQFF | TGTGCCAGCAGCTTTTATGCTAGCGGGAGCAATGAGCAGTTCTTC
TRBJ2-5 | . | TRBV10-3 | . | 14 | CATLDSMYQETQYF | TGTGCCACCCTAGACTCAATGTACCAAGAGACCCAGTACTTC
TRBJ1-1 | . | TRBV6-5 | . | 15 | CASSYSRPGQSEAFF | TGTGCCAGCAGTTACTCGAGGCCCGGACAGAGTGAAGCTTTCTTT
TRBJ2-7 | TRBD1 | TRBV5-6 | . | 15 | CASSWMTGQGALEYF | TGTGCCAGCAGCTGGATGACGGGACAGGGGGCCCTGGAGTACTTC
TRBJ1-4 | . | TRBV10-3 | few | 14 | CAISDWADNEKLFF | TGTGCCATCAGTGATTGGGCGGACAATGAAAAACTGTTTTTT
TRBJ2-1 | TRBD1 | TRBV27 | . | 15 | CASSFVGQGYNEQFF | TGTGCCAGCAGTTTTGTTGGACAGGGATACAATGAGCAGTTCTTC
TRBJ1-1 | TRBD1 | TRBV7-6 | . | 16 | CASSILNRGANTEAFF | TGTGCCAGCAGCATCCTTAACAGGGGCGCAAACACTGAAGCTTTCTTT